A single sample gave rise to the 12 T cell receptor beta chains below, sequenced in a study of OX40 agonist ivuxolimab in advanced cancers. Measured with immunoSEQ multiplex PCR; TCRdb has only the in-frame clones, and not every one. The repertoire includes more than 85,000 clones, roughly 80% of them detected once, and around 1.6% sits in the top ten. Sequenced here: CD4+ or CD8+ T cells sorted from blood, sampled in a trial of the OX40 agonist ivuxolimab. The receptors originated from an adult with an advanced solid tumor such as melanoma, head and neck, liver or kidney cancer.

This chain uses TRBV7-9 with TRBJ1-4; D is undetermined. Germline-derived CDR1 and CDR2 are SEHNR and FQNEAQ (reference sequence). The V and J ends lost 5 bases and 2 bases respectively, with 6 bases between them. The CDR3 consists of 13 residues. The DNA of the CDR3 is TGTGCCAGCAGCGTCGGGACTAATGAAAAACTGTTTTTT. Translating gives CASSVGTNEKLFF.

V gene TRBV28 combines with J gene TRBJ1-5, with TRBD1 as a possible D gene (5 bases). This CDR3 is built from 12 residues. CDR1 MDHEN and CDR2 SYDVKM come from the germline V gene. DNA of the CDR3: TGTGGGGGCGGGACTTTACTTCAGCCCCAGCATTTT. Encoded protein: CGGGTLLQPQHF.

The V gene is TRBV27, the J gene TRBJ1-6; 8 bases match TRBD1. Germline CDR1 MNHEY, CDR2 SMNVEV (reference sequence). The CDR3 is 17 amino acids. J lost 6 bases, V lost 6 bases, and 13 bases had no gene match. The CDR3 sequence is CASSRNQGAERNSPLHF. CDR3 in DNA: TGTGCCAGCAGCCGAAACCAGGGGGCAGAACGTAATTCACCCCTCCACTTT.

Points on this clone: Other nucleotide sequences from this sample produce the same CDR3. The genes are TRBV28 and TRBJ2-7; D may match TRBD1 or TRBD2 (5 bases each). V shed 4 bases and J shed 0 bases, with 16 bases lying between them. The CDR3 covers 16 residues. Germline V gene lookup returns CDR1 MDHEN and CDR2 SYDVKM. CDR3: CASSSPRDRASYEQYF. CDR3 in DNA: TGTGCCAGCAGTTCCCCCCGGGACCGAGCCTCCTACGAGCAGTACTTC.

The rearrangement links TRBV9 to TRBJ2-3, with D perhaps matching TRBD1 (6 bases). Germline V gene lookup returns CDR1 SGDLS and CDR2 YYNGEE. Trimming removed 0 bases at V and 5 bases at J, with 13 bases between. The CDR3 spans 15 residues. The CDR3 nucleotides are TGTGCCAGCAGCGTAGATCCCAAACAGGGAGATACGCAGTATTTT. Protein: CASSVDPKQGDTQYF.

The chain combines TRBV15 with TRBJ2-6; D uncertain. V was clipped by 6 bases and J by 1 base, with 4 bases between them. This CDR3 is built from 13 residues. CDR1 is LNHNV, CDR2 YYDKDF, per germline (reference sequence). CDR3 amino acids: CATSPSGANVLTF. CDR3 sequence (DNA): TGTGCCACCAGTCCATCTGGGGCCAACGTCCTGACTTTC.

The J gene is TRBJ1-1, the V gene TRBV7-6; D uncertain. Germline CDR1 reads SGHVS; CDR2 reads FNYEAQ. CDR3 length: 13 amino acids. Trimming stripped 8 bases from V and 0 bases from J, with 10 bases between. The CDR3 DNA follows: TGTGCCAGCCAGAAAATGATGAACACTGAAGCTTTCTTT. This translates into CASQKMMNTEAFF.

The chain links TRBV6-1 to TRBJ2-5, with D maybe TRBD2 (5 bases). This CDR3 region has 14 residues. V lost 1 base and J lost 4, with 10 bases in between. Germline lookup yields CDR1 MNHNS and CDR2 SASEGT. CDR3 coding DNA: TGTGCCAGCAGTGAAGGGACTTTGATAGAGACCCAGTACTTC. Translating gives CASSEGTLIETQYF.

Worth noting for this clone: This CDR3 is also generated by other DNA sequences in the sample. The chain carries TRBV29-1 and TRBJ1-5; D is perhaps TRBD1 (5 bases). V was clipped by 4 bases and J by 2 bases, with 6 bases between them. The V gene's germline CDR1 is SQVTM and CDR2 ANQGSEA. The CDR3 covers 12 residues. The CDR3 nucleotides are TGCAGCGTTGGGGGGGGCAATCAGCCCCAGCATTTT. It specifies CSVGGGNQPQHF.

The chain couples TRBV7-9 to TRBJ2-3, with D possibly TRBD1 on 6 matching bases. The CDR3 has 14 residues. The germline V gene encodes CDR1 SEHNR and CDR2 FQNEAQ (reference sequence). V dropped 7 bases and J dropped 3 bases, with 14 bases sitting between them. The CDR3 sequence is CASTNTGKTDTQYF. For the CDR3, the DNA is TGTGCCAGCACAAATACAGGGAAAACAGATACGCAGTATTTT.

V gene TRBV4-2 combines with J gene TRBJ2-5; D gene ambiguous. The CDR3 has 14 residues. V was trimmed by 2 bases and J by 2 bases, leaving 9 bases between them. From germline, CDR1 is LGHNA and CDR2 YNFKEQ. The CDR3 is CASSQSYRQETQYF. CDR3 nucleotide sequence: TGTGCCAGCAGCCAAAGTTATAGGCAAGAGACCCAGTACTTC.

The genes are TRBV4-2 and TRBJ2-1; D is possibly TRBD1 or TRBD2 (5 bases each). Germline V gene sequence: CDR1 LGHNA, CDR2 YNFKEQ. V lost 3 bases and J lost 7, with 16 bases in between. The CDR3 contains 15 residues. CDR3 coding DNA: TGTGCCAGCAGCCACCGTGGGGGATTCGGGAATGAGCAGTTCTTC. Residues: CASSHRGGFGNEQFF.